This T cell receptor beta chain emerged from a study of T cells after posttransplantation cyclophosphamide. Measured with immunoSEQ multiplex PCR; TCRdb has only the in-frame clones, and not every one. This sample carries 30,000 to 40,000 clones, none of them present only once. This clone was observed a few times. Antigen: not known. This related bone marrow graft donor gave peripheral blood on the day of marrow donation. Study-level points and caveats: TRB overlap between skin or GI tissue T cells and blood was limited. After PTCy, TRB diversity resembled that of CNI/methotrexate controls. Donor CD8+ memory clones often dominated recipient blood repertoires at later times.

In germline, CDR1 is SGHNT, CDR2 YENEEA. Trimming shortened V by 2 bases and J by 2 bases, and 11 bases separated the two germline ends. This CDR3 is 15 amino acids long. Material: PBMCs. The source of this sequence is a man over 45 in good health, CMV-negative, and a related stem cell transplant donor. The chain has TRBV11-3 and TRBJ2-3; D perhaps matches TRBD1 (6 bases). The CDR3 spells CASSLRGSFTDTQYF. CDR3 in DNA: TGTGCCAGCAGCTTAAGGGGGTCGTTCACAGATACGCAGTATTTT.